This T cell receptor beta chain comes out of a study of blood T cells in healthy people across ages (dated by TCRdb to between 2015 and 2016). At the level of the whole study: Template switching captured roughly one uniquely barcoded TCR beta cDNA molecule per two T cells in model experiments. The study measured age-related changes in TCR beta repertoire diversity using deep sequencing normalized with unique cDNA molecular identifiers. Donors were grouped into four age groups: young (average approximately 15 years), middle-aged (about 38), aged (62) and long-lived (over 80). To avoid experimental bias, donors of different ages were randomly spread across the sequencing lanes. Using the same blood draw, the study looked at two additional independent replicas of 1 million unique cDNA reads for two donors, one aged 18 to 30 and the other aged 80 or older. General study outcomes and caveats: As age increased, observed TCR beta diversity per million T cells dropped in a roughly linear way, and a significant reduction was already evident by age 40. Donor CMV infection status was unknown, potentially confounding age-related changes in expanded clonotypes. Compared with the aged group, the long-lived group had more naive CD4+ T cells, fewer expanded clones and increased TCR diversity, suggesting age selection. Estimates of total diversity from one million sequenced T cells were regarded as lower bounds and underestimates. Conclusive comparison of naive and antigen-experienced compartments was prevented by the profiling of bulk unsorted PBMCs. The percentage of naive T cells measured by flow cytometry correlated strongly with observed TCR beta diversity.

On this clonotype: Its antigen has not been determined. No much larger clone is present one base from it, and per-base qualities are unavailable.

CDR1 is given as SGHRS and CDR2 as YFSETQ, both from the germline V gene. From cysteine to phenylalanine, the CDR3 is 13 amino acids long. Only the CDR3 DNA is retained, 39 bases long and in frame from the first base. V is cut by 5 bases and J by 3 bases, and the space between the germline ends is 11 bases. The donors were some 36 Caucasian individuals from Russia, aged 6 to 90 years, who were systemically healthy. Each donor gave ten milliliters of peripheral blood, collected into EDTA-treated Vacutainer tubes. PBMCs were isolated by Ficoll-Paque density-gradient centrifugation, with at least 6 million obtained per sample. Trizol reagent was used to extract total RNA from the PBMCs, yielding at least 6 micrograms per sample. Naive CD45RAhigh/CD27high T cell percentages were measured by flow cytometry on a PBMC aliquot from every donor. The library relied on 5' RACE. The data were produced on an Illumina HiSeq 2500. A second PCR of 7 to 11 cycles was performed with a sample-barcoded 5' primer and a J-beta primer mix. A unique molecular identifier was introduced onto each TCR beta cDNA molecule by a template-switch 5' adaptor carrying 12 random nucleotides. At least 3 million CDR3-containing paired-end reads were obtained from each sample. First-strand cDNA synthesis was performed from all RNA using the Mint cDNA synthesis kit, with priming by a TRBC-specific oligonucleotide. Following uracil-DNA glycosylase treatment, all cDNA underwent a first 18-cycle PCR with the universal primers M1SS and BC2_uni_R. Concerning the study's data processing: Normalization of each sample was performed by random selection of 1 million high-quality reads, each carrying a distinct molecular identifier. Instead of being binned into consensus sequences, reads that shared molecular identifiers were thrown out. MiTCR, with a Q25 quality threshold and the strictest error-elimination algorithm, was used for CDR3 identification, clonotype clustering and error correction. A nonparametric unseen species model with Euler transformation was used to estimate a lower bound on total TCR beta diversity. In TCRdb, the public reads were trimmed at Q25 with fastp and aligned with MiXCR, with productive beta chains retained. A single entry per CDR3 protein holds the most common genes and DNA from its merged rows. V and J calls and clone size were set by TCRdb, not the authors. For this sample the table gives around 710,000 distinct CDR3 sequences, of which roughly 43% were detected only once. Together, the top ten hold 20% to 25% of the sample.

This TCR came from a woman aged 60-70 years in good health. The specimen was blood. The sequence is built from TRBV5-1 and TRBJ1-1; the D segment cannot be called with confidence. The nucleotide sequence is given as TGCGCCAGCAGGGACCCGCAAGACACTGAAGCTTTCTTT. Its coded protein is CASRDPQDTEAFF.